This entry describes one TCR beta chain. Its antigen is as yet unknown. The protocol was immunoSEQ multiplex PCR, while the TCRdb copy is restricted to in-frame clones and leaves out a portion. The profile shows 99,000 or so clones, approximately 80% of them singletons. As for time point: after dendritic cell vaccination, including at tumor progression/relapse. Patients had residual fresh-frozen tumor tissue and more than two years of survival data. All glioblastoma patients lacked an isocitrate dehydrogenase mutation. These data originate in a study of glioma-infiltrating T cells after dendritic cell vaccination. On the study more broadly: Patients had newly diagnosed or recurrent glioblastoma and received dendritic cell vaccines. Study conclusions and caveats: No direct clonality-survival link was found; a diverse polyclonal response may matter.

Sequenced here: blood, sampled after dendritic cell vaccination. The clonotype was recovered from a human donor with glioblastoma.

CDR3 in amino acids: CASTRTALYEQYF. DNA of the CDR3: TGTGCCAGCACACGGACAGCTCTCTACGAGCAGTACTTC. V and J are TRBV6-6 and TRBJ2-7; TRBD1 might be the D (6 bases). Germline assignment: CDR1 MNHNY and CDR2 SVGAGI (reference sequence). Trimming shortened V by 7 bases and J by 3 bases, and 13 bases separated the two germline ends. The CDR3 contains 13 residues.